This T cell receptor (beta chain) originates from a study of blood T cell repertoires in COVID-19. CDR1 SQVTM and CDR2 ANQGSEA come from the germline V gene. There are 16 residues in the CDR3. V was clipped by 8 bases and J by 0 bases; unmatched bases: 10. The protocol was immunoSEQ multiplex PCR, while the TCRdb copy is restricted to in-frame clones and leaves out a portion. The sample shows about 200,000 clones, more than 75% of them seen only once. Sequencing was performed on peripheral blood. The clonotype comes from a woman aged 40-49 years with COVID-19, enrolled during active disease. The V call is TRBV29-1, the J call TRBJ2-6; 7 nucleotides agree with TRBD1. DNA of the CDR3: TGCAGCATCTGGGACAGCCAGAGCTCTGGGGCCAACGTCCTGACTTTC. It specifies CSIWDSQSSGANVLTF.